The 5 T cell receptor beta chains given below trace back to one sample, sequenced in a study of cytomegalovirus exposure and HLA in healthy donors. Profiling relied on immunoSEQ multiplex PCR, and the TCRdb table lists in-frame clones only, not all of them. Among 200,000 or so clones listed, 90% to 95% were seen once. The sequenced sample consisted of PBMCs. The receptor set was obtained from a woman aged 18-35 years in good health and CMV-seronegative.

The chain combines TRBV4-1 with TRBJ2-5, with D maybe TRBD2 (5 bases). Germline V gene sequence: CDR1 MGHRA, CDR2 YSYEKL. The V gene lost 1 base and the J gene lost 5 bases, with 11 bases spanning the gap. The CDR3 length is 14 residues. CDR3 amino acids: CASSQVIGVETQYF. The CDR3 DNA follows: TGCGCCAGCAGCCAAGTTATCGGGGTGGAGACCCAGTACTTC.

CDR3 region: CASSPTRSTEAFF. Here the CDR3 DNA reads TGTGCCAGCTCACCGACGAGGTCCACTGAAGCTTTCTTT. The chain recombines TRBV18 with TRBJ1-1; D not resolved. The CDR3 runs to 13 residues. Trimming pared 3 bases from V and 4 bases from J, leaving 9 bases between. Germline lookup yields CDR1 KGHSH and CDR2 LQKENI.

V usage is TRBV2 and J usage is TRBJ2-3, with D possibly matching TRBD1 (5 bases). The germline gives CDR1 SNHLY, CDR2 FYNNEI. The V and J ends lost 8 bases and 2 bases respectively, with 11 bases between them. This CDR3 is 13 amino acids long. CDR3 protein: CASVRGITDTQYF. Written as DNA, the CDR3 is TGTGCCAGCGTAAGGGGCATCACAGATACGCAGTATTTT.

The V and J genes are TRBV7-9 and TRBJ2-1; D unresolved. CDR1 and CDR2 from the germline V gene are SEHNR and FQNEAQ (reference sequence). The germline V and J ends were trimmed by 6 bases and 12 bases, with 21 bases remaining between them. This CDR3 comprises 14 residues. Here the CDR3 reads CASSYPPQTQGQFF. The CDR3 DNA sequence: TGTGCCAGCAGTTACCCTCCTCAGACTCAAGGGCAGTTCTTC.

V and J are TRBV2 and TRBJ2-1, with 8 positions matching TRBD2. With V trimmed by 8 bases and J by 2 bases, 14 bases remained unmatched. CDR1 is SNHLY, CDR2 FYNNEI, per germline. The CDR3 has 17 amino acids. CDR3 protein: CASSPTRLAGTYNEQFF. In nucleotides, the CDR3 is TGTGCCAGCTCCCCAACCCGGCTAGCGGGTACCTACAATGAGCAGTTCTTC.